This T cell receptor (beta chain) stems from a study of cytomegalovirus exposure and HLA in healthy donors. V was pared by 3 bases and J by 4 bases, with 12 bases of the junction left unmatched. Germline CDR1 is SNHLY and CDR2 is FYNNEI. The CDR3 consists of 19 residues. PCR primers comprised 60 Vbeta and 13 Jbeta primers. Generated by immunoSEQ multiplex PCR, the TCRdb table keeps only in-frame clones and is missing some. The profile shows around 180,000 clones, roughly 82% of them singletons. Sequencing input: PBMCs. The sequence was obtained from a girl under 10 years old in good health and CMV-seropositive. The rearrangement links TRBV2 to TRBJ2-1; 13 bases are a match to TRBD2. CDR3 loop: CASSESIWTSGGPYNEQFF. CDR3 DNA sequence: TGTGCCAGCAGTGAGTCAATTTGGACTAGCGGGGGCCCATACAATGAGCAGTTCTTC.